Shown below are 10 T cell receptor beta chains from a single sample sequenced in a study of blood T cells in healthy people across ages. Then a second PCR, running roughly 6 to 11 cycles, was carried out with a sample-barcoded 5' primer and a J-beta primer mix. TCRdb analysed the 5' RACE reads with MiXCR anew, one entry per CDR3 protein. The sample yields 1.5 million to 2 million distinct CDR3 sequences, 49% seen once. Sequenced material: blood. These TCRs come from a woman between 35 and 50 years old in good health.

The chain joins TRBV9 to TRBJ2-6; D not certain. Deletions cut 0 bases from V and 0 bases from J, with 10 bases between. CDR3 length equals 17 residues. Germline CDR1 is SGDLS and CDR2 is YYNGEE. The CDR3 spells CASSVGTDNSGANVLTF. Here the CDR3 DNA reads TGTGCCAGCAGCGTAGGAACAGACAACTCTGGGGCCAACGTCCTGACTTTC.

The chain has TRBV7-2 and TRBJ2-2, with unresolved D. From germline, CDR1 is SGHTA and CDR2 FQGNSA. The CDR3 runs 13 residues. The CDR3 spells CGARTVATGELFF. The DNA of the CDR3 is TGTGGAGCTAGAACAGTGGCCACCGGGGAGCTGTTTTTT.

The chain has TRBV6-5 and TRBJ2-7, with a possible D match to TRBD1 (6 bases). The germline gives CDR1 MNHEY, CDR2 SVGAGI. V was shortened by 4 bases and J by 3 bases, with 16 bases between the two germline ends. This CDR3 has 15 residues. The CDR3 nucleotides read TGTGCCAGCAGTTCAACTCGGACAGCAAACTACGAGCAGTACTTC. Amino acids: CASSSTRTANYEQYF.

The chain's CDR3 is CASSLGLGTEAFF. In DNA form, the CDR3 reads TGCGCCAGCAGCTTGGGACTTGGGACTGAAGCTTTCTTT. V usage is TRBV5-1 and J usage is TRBJ1-1; D remains ambiguous. The CDR3 extends over 13 amino acids. V was cut by 0 bases and J by 5 bases, with 8 bases left in between. In germline, CDR1 is SGHRS, CDR2 YFSETQ.

The chain combines TRBV6-2 or TRBV6-3 with TRBJ2-1; no clear D. Looked up from germline, CDR1 is MNHEY and CDR2 is SVGEGT. The CDR3 length is 14 residues. Trimming took 5 bases from V and 2 from J, leaving 10 bases between them. CDR3 amino acids: CASSDVATYNEQFF. The CDR3 DNA reads TGTGCCAGCAGTGACGTGGCAACCTACAATGAGCAGTTCTTC.

This chain joins TRBV7-2 and TRBJ2-7, with TRBD2 identical over 12 bases. The last part of the DNA fits TRBJ2-5 better; the J call may be wrong. The V gene's germline CDR1 is SGHTA and CDR2 FQGNSA. This CDR3 has 17 residues. Here the CDR3 reads CASSSWTSGDPRGTQYF. In DNA, the CDR3 is TGTGCCAGCAGCTCCTGGACTAGCGGGGATCCAAGAGGGACCCAGTACTTC.

The V call is TRBV6-5, the J call TRBJ2-3; 7 nucleotides agree with TRBD1. J lost 1 base, V lost 2 bases, and 6 bases had no gene match. From germline, CDR1 is MNHEY and CDR2 SVGAGI. The CDR3 runs to 16 residues. The CDR3 protein is CASSYPSGTGTDTQYF. The DNA of the CDR3 is TGTGCCAGCAGTTACCCATCCGGGACAGGCACAGATACGCAGTATTTT.

This clonotype has a handful of counts. The rearrangement links TRBV18 to TRBJ2-5; TRBD1 is a possible D gene (5 bases). This CDR3 region has 14 residues. V was trimmed by 9 bases and J by 3 bases, leaving 17 bases between them. The germline CDR1 and CDR2 sequences are KGHSH and LQKENI. CDR3 sequence (DNA): TGTGCCAGTACACAGATGGTAGGGGAAGAGACCCAGTACTTC. Amino acids: CASTQMVGEETQYF.

This clonotype came up a few times. This CDR3 is CASSPREGAYNEQFF. The CDR3 coding sequence is TGCGCCAGCAGCCCTCGGGAGGGGGCCTACAATGAGCAGTTCTTC. The chain recombines TRBV4-1 with TRBJ2-1; 8 nucleotides align to TRBD2. This CDR3 has 15 residues. Germline V gene sequence: CDR1 MGHRA, CDR2 YSYEKL. The junction had 4 bases not matched to a gene; V was cut back by 4 bases and J by 2 bases.

This clonotype turned up a few times. CDR3 protein: CSVDVARSEQYF. CDR3 nucleotide sequence: TGCAGCGTTGATGTAGCGAGGTCCGAGCAGTACTTC. The chain joins TRBV29-1 to TRBJ2-7; weak D call: TRBD2 (5 bases). This CDR3 is 12 amino acids long. CDR1 and CDR2 from the germline V gene are SQVTM and ANQGSEA. With 3 bases removed from V and 6 bases from J, the gap between germline ends came to 12 bases.